This note documents a single T cell receptor beta chain sequence. This clone showed up just a few times. It has no known antigen specificity. The sample holds no much larger clone one base away, and base qualities are not on file. Donors formed part of the validation cohort, which comprised about 130 subjects and was distinct from the first cohort of fewer than 750 subjects. This entry is derived from a study of cytomegalovirus exposure and HLA in healthy donors (dated by TCRdb to between 2016 and 2019). Background for the entire study: According to a later analysis, the roughly 120 validation repertoires were produced on the same platform as the roughly 720 repertoires of the first cohort. High-throughput TCR immunosequencing, statistical association of individual TCRs with disease status, and machine learning were combined to predict cytomegalovirus infection status. The study aimed to test whether cataloging public T cell receptors could reveal signatures of past pathogen exposure. Besides the first cohort of approximately 710 subjects, a separate validation cohort made up of roughly 120 different subjects was used.

Library creation used the immunoSEQ multiplex PCR assay. Processing in the source paper ran as follows. To diagnose cytomegalovirus status from the catalog of TCR beta chain sequences, a statistical classification framework was built. What TCRdb holds here is the immuneACCESS table cut down to in-frame rearrangements. Part of the clones is not present; checked against another copy, under half of the missing clones reflect an unresolved V gene, and the others are unexplained. V and J calls and clone size are given by that table; D and trimming were obtained from the DNA. Here the sample has a few hundred thousand clones; roughly 90% occur a single time. Approximately 12% of the sample goes to the ten largest clones. Trimming at the junction amounts to 3 bases on V and 4 bases on J, and the germline ends lie 13 bases apart. From the germline V gene, CDR1 is SGHVS and CDR2 is FQNEAQ. The CDR3 sequence holds 14 residues, the cysteine and phenylalanine included. CDR3 DNA only is kept here, 42 bases in frame from base 1.

Study-wide conclusions, independent of this receptor: According to the authors, the approach could potentially be generalized to other disease states and immunological phenotypes. The study gave a list of 150 to 200 TCR beta chains associated with cytomegalovirus. In vitro tests confirmed that a few of the cytomegalovirus-associated TCR beta chains recognize cytomegalovirus antigens. The validation cohort had no HLA typing available for a later analysis, so co-occurrence within that cohort was assessed over all 130 or so repertoires. The classifier was reported to diagnose cytomegalovirus status with high specificity and sensitivity in both the original and validation cohorts. Most TCR sequences were observed very rarely across donors, whereas some public TCRs were present in many individuals. Subsequent analysis determined that TCRs grouped into clusters in the first cohort also showed a tendency toward co-occurrence across the 90 to 150 validation repertoires, and 94% of cluster scores exceeded 0.

The specimen was PBMCs. The chain joins TRBV7-8 to TRBJ2-7, with the D gene uncertain. This receptor was taken from a man younger than 35 in good health and CMV-seropositive. At the DNA level, the sequence is TGTGCCAGCAGCTTGGAAAGGCTCATTTACGAGCAGTACTTC. Translated, this gives CASSLERLIYEQYF.